The clone carrying this T cell receptor (beta chain) occurred a few times. The antigen remains undetermined. The data were taken from a study of T-cell memory formation after mild COVID-19. General study findings and limits: Contracting CD8+ clones were enriched in EMRA, CD4+ mainly in CM and EM. Clones shrinking between day 15 and 85 showed a balanced CD4/CD8 split, and those that grew later tilted toward CD4+.

With 7 bases removed from V and 7 bases from J, the gap between germline ends came to 13 bases. Germline V gives CDR1 MDHEN, CDR2 SYDVKM. The CDR3 has 12 residues. TCRdb itself ran the 5' RACE reads through MiXCR, one entry per CDR3 protein. The data contain fewer than 400,000 distinct CDR3 sequences, around 13% of them singletons. The receptor's source is a man younger than 35 who had mild COVID-19 (a few samples of this study predate the infection). Cell type and time point are not known. The sequencing sample was made of PBMCs or a T cell subset sorted from them (not recorded which). The chain links TRBV28 to TRBJ1-2; no clear D gene. The CDR3 sequence is CASNESPPGYTF. Here the CDR3 DNA reads TGTGCCAGCAACGAATCTCCCCCTGGCTACACCTTC.